The T cell receptor (beta chain) described here comes from a study of cytomegalovirus exposure and HLA in healthy donors. The CDR3 contains 18 residues. J gave up 1 base and V 6 bases, and 14 bases lay outside the gene matches. Germline lookup yields CDR1 MDHEN and CDR2 SYDVKM. With 60 Vbeta and 13 Jbeta primers, the PCR was carried out. The protocol was immunoSEQ multiplex PCR, while the TCRdb copy is restricted to in-frame clones and leaves out a portion. In all, the sample yields about 160,000 clones. As regards this clone: In the same sample, other DNA sequences code for this CDR3.

This TCR was sampled from a young man in good health and CMV-seronegative. The rearrangement joins TRBV28 to TRBJ2-4; 8 bases line up with TRBD2. Sequenced input: PBMCs. The CDR3 DNA reads as TGTGCCAGCAGCAAAGACGGGCGGACTAGCCTTGCCAAAAACATTCAGTACTTC. This translates into CASSKDGRTSLAKNIQYF. Complete variable domain (other parts from reference TRBV28 and TRBJ2-4): DVKVTQSSRYLVKRTGEKVFLECVQDMDHENMFWYRQDPGLGLRLIYFSYDVKMKEKGDIPEGYSVSREKKERFSLILESASTNQTSMYLCASSKDGRTSLAKNIQYFGAGTRLSVL.